Following are 32 T cell receptor beta chains from one sample sequenced in a study of blood T cell repertoires in COVID-19. TCRdb's copy holds only in-frame clones and misses some; the assay was immunoSEQ multiplex PCR. The sample lists about 150,000 clones, more than 65% occurring once. Material: peripheral blood. These TCRs come from a woman between 45 and 65 years old with acute or convalescent COVID-19.

The J gene is TRBJ1-4, the V gene TRBV7-9, with 7 bases aligning to TRBD1. The CDR3 has 16 amino acids. Looked up from germline, CDR1 is SEHNR and CDR2 is FQNEAQ (reference sequence). The J segment lost 5 bases and the V segment lost 3 bases, leaving 9 bases of the junction unmatched. In DNA, the CDR3 is TGTGCCAGCAGCTTCGAGACAGGGATCACGAATGAAAAACTGTTTTTT. Translating it yields CASSFETGITNEKLFF.

The rearrangement uses TRBV19 and TRBJ2-7; 7 bases line up with TRBD1. This CDR3 spans 14 amino acids. CDR1 and CDR2 from the germline V gene are LNHDA and SQIVND (reference sequence). J was trimmed by 0 bases and V by 10 bases; bases with no gene match: 9. The CDR3 bases are TGTGCCACAGAAGCAGGGGACAGCTCCTACGAGCAGTACTTC. It is translated as CATEAGDSSYEQYF. Full variable domain (rest looked up from reference TRBV19 and TRBJ2-7): DGGITQSPKYLFRKEGQNVTLSCEQNLNHDAMYWYRQDPGQGLRLIYYSQIVNDFQKGDIAEGYSVSREKKESFPLTVTSAQKNPTAFYLCATEAGDSSYEQYFGPGTRLTVT.

The chain links TRBV29-1 to TRBJ2-1; 12 bases match TRBD2. The CDR3 is made up of 19 amino acids. J was trimmed by 7 bases and V by 4 bases; bases with no gene match: 20. Germline CDR1 is SQVTM and CDR2 is ANQGSEA. Here the CDR3 DNA reads TGCAGCGTTGTGGGCTGGCTAGCGGGAGGGAGGGGGGCTTTAAATGAGCAGTTCTTC. This codes for CSVVGWLAGGRGALNEQFF.

In the case of this clone: An end of the junction does not agree with germline; a read error may underlie this. This rearrangement joins TRBV18 to TRBJ2-7; possibly TRBD1 for D (6 bases). Germline-derived CDR1 and CDR2 are KGHSH and LQKENI. The CDR3 sequence is 15 residues long. CDR3 nucleotide sequence: TGCGCCAGCTCCCAGGGACAAACCAGCTCCTACGAGCAGTACTTC. This encodes CASSQGQTSSYEQYF.

The chain is built from TRBV4-1 and TRBJ2-7, with 9 bases fitting TRBD2. Trimming took 0 bases from V and 2 from J; bases not matched to a gene: 5. The germline gives CDR1 MGHRA, CDR2 YSYEKL. This CDR3 spans 16 amino acids. CDR3 residues: CASSQDKSGGPYEQYF. The CDR3 nucleotides are TGCGCCAGCAGCCAAGATAAGAGCGGGGGGCCCTACGAGCAGTACTTC.

The chain joins TRBV27 to TRBJ2-5; 9 nucleotides line up with TRBD1. Germline CDR1 and CDR2: MNHEY and SMNVEV (reference sequence). This CDR3 is 15 amino acids long. V was clipped by 0 bases and J by 3 bases; unmatched bases: 2. CDR3 in DNA: TGTGCCAGCAGTTTATCCGGGACAGGGAAAGAGACCCAGTACTTC. Amino acids: CASSLSGTGKETQYF.

V is TRBV7-9 and J is TRBJ2-7; no reliable D call. Looked up from germline, CDR1 is SEHNR and CDR2 is FQNEAQ (reference sequence). The V end lost 5 bases, the J end lost 5 bases, and 10 bases lay between the germline ends. This CDR3 has 12 amino acids. CDR3 in DNA: TGTGCCAGCAGCCGCCTCGTAGACGAGCAGTACTTC. Residues: CASSRLVDEQYF.

This clone was observed a handful of times. The chain couples TRBV2 to TRBJ1-2, with unresolved D. Deletions cut 4 bases from V and 8 bases from J, with 11 bases between. The CDR3 is made up of 12 amino acids. Germline CDR1 reads SNHLY; CDR2 reads FYNNEI. CDR3 loop: CASSAVGGGYTF. The CDR3, as DNA: TGTGCCAGCAGTGCGGTGGGCGGGGGCTACACCTTC. Drawing the rest from reference TRBV2 and TRBJ1-2, the complete variable domain is EPEVTQTPSHQVTQMGQEVILRCVPISNHLYFYWYRQILGQKVEFLVSFYNNEISEKSEIFDDQFSVERPDGSNFTLKIRSTKLEDSAMYFCASSAVGGGYTFGSGTRLTVV.

The genes are TRBV12-2 and TRBJ2-7; the table names TRBD1, a call not compared with the DNA. TRBV12-2 is an annotated pseudogene. This CDR3 is 15 amino acids long. CDR3 residues: CASRPRTGTIYEQYF. The CDR3 nucleotides are TGTGCAAGTCGCCCAAGGACAGGGACAATTTACGAGCAGTACTTC.

V gene TRBV11-3 combines with J gene TRBJ2-5; TRBD1 matches at 9 bases. Germline V gene lookup returns CDR1 SGHNT and CDR2 YENEEA. The length of the CDR3 is 17 residues. The trim removed 0 bases at V and 5 bases at J, leaving 10 bases unmatched. CDR3 loop: CASSLESPGQGSETQYF. As DNA, the CDR3 is TGTGCCAGCAGCTTAGAATCCCCGGGACAGGGTTCCGAGACCCAGTACTTC.

This clone was observed a few times. The chain uses TRBV6-2 or TRBV6-3 and TRBJ2-2; 10 bases fit TRBD2. With 6 bases clipped from V and 0 bases from J, the junction kept 1 base outside the gene matches. The CDR3 contains 15 residues. CDR1 is MNHEY, CDR2 SVGEGT, per germline. CDR3 sequence: CASSLAGANTGELFF. Here the CDR3 DNA reads TGTGCCAGCAGCCTAGCGGGAGCGAACACCGGGGAGCTGTTTTTT.

V usage is TRBV7-2 and J usage is TRBJ2-7; TRBD1 agrees at 9 bases. The CDR3 covers 14 residues. V lost 7 bases, J lost 3 bases, and 7 bases stayed unmatched. Germline CDR1 is SGHTA and CDR2 is FQGNSA. CDR3 coding DNA: TGTGCCAGCACCCTACAGGGGGCAAACTACGAGCAGTACTTC. Its protein product is CASTLQGANYEQYF. Full variable domain (rest looked up from reference TRBV7-2 and TRBJ2-7): GAGVSQSPSNKVTEKGKDVELRCDPISGHTALYWYRQSLGQGLEFLIYFQGNSAPDKSGLPSDRFSAERTGGSVSTLTIQRTQQEDSAVYLCASTLQGANYEQYFGPGTRLTVT.

The V and J genes are TRBV2 and TRBJ2-1; D possibly corresponds to TRBD2 (7 bases). The length of the CDR3 is 16 residues. V was cut by 6 bases and J by 6 bases, with 21 bases left in between. Germline values: CDR1 SNHLY, CDR2 FYNNEI. The CDR3 DNA is TGTGCCAGCAGGAGGGGGAGCCTAGCGGCTTCCAATGAGCAGTTCTTC. Its translation is CASRRGSLAASNEQFF.

This sequence joins TRBV27 and TRBJ2-7, with TRBD1 matching 7 bases. The V gene end was trimmed by 0 bases and the J gene end by 4 bases; junction bases not matched to a gene: 9. CDR1 and CDR2 from the germline V gene are MNHEY and SMNVEV (reference sequence). The CDR3 spans 16 residues. CDR3 nucleotides: TGTGCCAGCAGTTTATCAAGGGGGCCCACTACTTACGAGCAGTACTTC. Amino acids: CASSLSRGPTTYEQYF.

V is TRBV18 and J is TRBJ1-3; D is uncertain. The germline gives CDR1 KGHSH, CDR2 LQKENI. The CDR3 runs to 14 residues. V shed 2 bases and J shed 1 base, with 6 bases lying between them. The CDR3 DNA is TGTGCCAGCTCACCAAGCGGATCTGGAAACACCATATATTTT. It translates to CASSPSGSGNTIYF.

The chain combines TRBV7-2 with TRBJ2-1; 7 bases fit TRBD1. CDR3 length equals 14 residues. The V segment lost 7 bases and the J segment 9 bases; nucleotides outside the gene matches: 12. The germline V gene has CDR1 SGHTA and CDR2 FQGNSA. This CDR3 reads CASNQRGLEGEQFF. CDR3 nucleotide sequence: TGTGCCAGCAACCAGAGGGGGCTAGAGGGTGAGCAGTTCTTC.

There are a few counts of this clone. The rearrangement joins TRBV7-2 to TRBJ1-6; 7 nucleotides match TRBD1. Trimming cost V 7 bases and J 9 bases; bases outside gene matches: 15. The CDR3 consists of 16 residues. CDR1 is SGHTA and CDR2 is FQGNSA in the germline V gene. This CDR3 is CASTEKGAGPGSPLHF. In DNA form, the CDR3 reads TGTGCCAGCACCGAAAAGGGGGCAGGGCCGGGTTCACCCCTCCACTTT.

The chain is built from TRBV2 and TRBJ2-7; tentative D call: TRBD1 (5 bases). The CDR3 runs to 14 residues. V shed 7 bases and J shed 6 bases, with 19 bases lying between them. Germline CDR1 and CDR2: SNHLY and FYNNEI. The CDR3 reads CASTPQPGSSEQYF. The CDR3 nucleotides are TGTGCCAGCACCCCTCAGCCAGGGTCGAGCGAGCAGTACTTC.

V usage is TRBV18 and J usage is TRBJ1-3, with D unclear. V lost 5 bases, J lost 2 bases, and 13 bases lay in between. The CDR3 length is 15 residues. Germline V gene sequence: CDR1 KGHSH, CDR2 LQKENI. CDR3 residues: CASSAGVGTGNTIYF. As DNA, the CDR3 is TGTGCCAGCTCAGCCGGGGTCGGGACTGGAAACACCATATATTTT.

CDR3 sequence: CASSHAGTSGRTSSTDTQYF. CDR3 bases: TGTGCCAGCAGCCATGCCGGGACTAGCGGTCGTACTTCTAGCACAGATACGCAGTATTTT. J is TRBJ2-3 and V is TRBV3-1 (or the pseudogene TRBV3-2); 11 positions agree with TRBD2. CDR1 and CDR2 (germline): LGHDT, YNNKEL (reference sequence). The J segment lost 0 bases and the V segment lost 3 bases, leaving 14 bases of the junction unmatched. The CDR3 is 20 residues long.

The chain recombines TRBV6-4 with TRBJ2-7; 7 positions match TRBD1. With 4 bases clipped from V and 2 bases from J, the junction kept 11 bases outside the gene matches. This CDR3 is built from 16 residues. Germline V CDR1 and CDR2: MRHNA, SNTAGT. In DNA form, the CDR3 reads TGTGCCAGCAGTGGCGAAAGGACAGGCTCGGCCTACGAGCAGTACTTC. Protein product: CASSGERTGSAYEQYF.

The V call is TRBV7-2, the J call TRBJ1-4; D unclear. The CDR3 totals 13 residues. Trimming removed 1 base from V and 8 bases from J, with 8 bases in between. Germline CDR1 SGHTA, CDR2 FQGNSA. The CDR3 reads CASSLGSREKLFF. As DNA, the CDR3 is TGTGCCAGCAGCTTAGGTAGTCGGGAAAAACTGTTTTTT.

The chain is built from TRBV9 and TRBJ2-2; D remains ambiguous. This CDR3 comprises 16 residues. Germline CDR1 SGDLS, CDR2 YYNGEE. V dropped 0 bases and J dropped 0 bases, with 9 bases sitting between them. CDR3 bases: TGTGCCAGCAGCGTAGCGGTACTACCGAACACCGGGGAGCTGTTTTTT. Residues: CASSVAVLPNTGELFF. Combining the CDR3 with reference TRBV9 and TRBJ2-2 gives the whole variable domain DSGVTQTPKHLITATGQRVTLRCSPRSGDLSVYWYQQSLDQGLQFLIQYYNGEERAKGNILERFSAQQFPDLHSELNLSSLELGDSALYFCASSVAVLPNTGELFFGEGSRLTVL.

V and J are TRBV15 and TRBJ2-6, with TRBD2 as a possible D gene (7 bases). This CDR3 spans 18 amino acids. Germline assignment: CDR1 LNHNV and CDR2 YYDKDF (reference sequence). With 6 bases removed from V and 0 bases from J, the gap between germline ends came to 18 bases. CDR3 sequence reads: CATSRGGSGVSGANVLTF. In DNA form, the CDR3 reads TGTGCCACCAGTAGGGGGGGAAGCGGGGTCTCTGGGGCCAACGTCCTGACTTTC.

The chain couples TRBV7-2 to TRBJ1-1; 8 nucleotides match TRBD1. There are 14 residues in the CDR3. Per the germline V gene, CDR1 is SGHTA and CDR2 is FQGNSA. The J segment lost 5 bases and the V segment lost 5 bases, leaving 7 bases of the junction unmatched. The chain's CDR3 is CASSPQQGGTEAFF. The CDR3 coding sequence is TGTGCCAGCAGCCCTCAACAGGGGGGGACTGAAGCTTTCTTT. Supplemented by reference TRBV7-2 and TRBJ1-1, the full variable domain reads GAGVSQSPSNKVTEKGKDVELRCDPISGHTALYWYRQSLGQGLEFLIYFQGNSAPDKSGLPSDRFSAERTGGSVSTLTIQRTQQEDSAVYLCASSPQQGGTEAFFGQGTRLTVV.

CDR3 loop: CASRGNRGINQPQHF. The CDR3 nucleotides are TGTGCCAGCAGAGGAAACAGGGGGATCAATCAGCCCCAGCATTTT. V usage is TRBV6-5 and J usage is TRBJ1-5, with 8 bases fitting TRBD1. The germline gives CDR1 MNHEY, CDR2 SVGAGI. The CDR3 covers 15 residues. The V segment lost 6 bases and the J segment 3 bases; nucleotides outside the gene matches: 7.

This chain connects TRBV7-8 to TRBJ2-5; 10 bases match TRBD1. V gave up 5 bases and J gave up 4 bases; unmatched junction bases: 7. There are 15 residues in the CDR3. The germline CDR1 and CDR2 sequences are SGHVS and FQNEAQ. The CDR3 DNA reads as TGTGCCAGCAGCCAACGACAGGGGGCGGGAGAGACCCAGTACTTC. As protein: CASSQRQGAGETQYF.

J is TRBJ2-5 and V is TRBV18; no firm D call. Germline assignment: CDR1 KGHSH and CDR2 LQKENI. CDR3 length equals 14 residues. V was shortened by 2 bases and J by 0 bases, with 7 bases between the two germline ends. CDR3 residues: CASSPKRDQETQYF. CDR3 DNA sequence: TGTGCCAGCTCACCAAAAAGAGACCAAGAGACCCAGTACTTC.

Only one count was recorded for this clone. The gene calls are TRBV4-2 and TRBJ1-2; D unclear. There are 15 residues in the CDR3. The V end was cut by 1 base, the J end by 4 bases, with 13 bases between. The germline CDR1 and CDR2 sequences are LGHNA and YNFKEQ. The CDR3 DNA follows: TGTGCCAGCAGCCAAGTTGTCTCGACTAGCTATGGCTACACCTTC. Translated: CASSQVVSTSYGYTF.

The chain employs TRBV5-1 and TRBJ1-4; TRBD1 matches 9 bases. Germline V gene sequence: CDR1 SGHRS, CDR2 YFSETQ. V shed 7 bases and J 8 bases; nucleotides not matched to a gene: 6. The CDR3 sequence is 13 residues long. DNA of the CDR3: TGCGCCAGCGGACGGACAGGGGACGAAAAACTGTTTTTT. Its protein is CASGRTGDEKLFF.

The gene calls are TRBV5-1 and TRBJ2-3, with TRBD2 identical over 12 bases. In germline, CDR1 is SGHRS, CDR2 YFSETQ. The CDR3 length is 16 residues. V shed 6 bases and J 2 bases; nucleotides not matched to a gene: 7. CDR3 coding DNA: TGCGCCAGCATATCGGGACTAGCGGGTTACACAGATACGCAGTATTTT. It specifies CASISGLAGYTDTQYF.

As concerns this clone: The junction departs from the called germline gene at one end, perhaps through a read error. The chain combines TRBV28 with TRBJ2-7; 7 bases agree with TRBD2. Germline V gene lookup returns CDR1 MDHEN and CDR2 SYDVKM. This CDR3 has 13 residues. CDR3 region: CASSYSGRERWNF. In nucleotides, the CDR3 is TGTGCCAGCAGTTATTCCGGGCGGGAGAGGTGGAACTTC.